These 26 T cell receptor beta chains originate from one sample sequenced in a study of blood T cell repertoires in COVID-19. TCRdb's copy holds only in-frame clones and misses some; the assay was immunoSEQ multiplex PCR. The sample has some 150,000 clones; 80% to 90% are singletons. The sequenced sample consisted of PBMCs or T cells enriched from blood (not recorded which). The receptors were gathered from a man in his forties or fifties who had recovered from COVID-19.

This rearrangement joins TRBV7-2 to TRBJ1-5, with TRBD1 matching 7 bases. CDR1 and CDR2 (germline): SGHTA, FQGNSA. The trim removed 5 bases at V and 5 bases at J, leaving 0 bases unmatched. The CDR3 spans 12 residues. The CDR3 nucleotides read TGTGCCAGCAGCGACAGGGATCAGCCCCAGCATTTT. Amino acid sequence: CASSDRDQPQHF.

The chain has TRBV2 and TRBJ1-1; D remains unclear. V was trimmed by 4 bases and J by 10 bases, leaving 16 bases between them. Germline CDR1 is SNHLY and CDR2 is FYNNEI. This CDR3 has 13 amino acids. In nucleotides, the CDR3 is TGTGCCAGCAGTGCCGTAAGGGCGAGGGTAGCTTTCTTT. Translated: CASSAVRARVAFF.

CDR3 sequence (DNA): TGTGCCAGCAGTTCCACCGGGACAGGGAACACCGGGGAGCTGTTTTTT. Its translation is CASSSTGTGNTGELFF. The V call is TRBV27, the J call TRBJ2-2; the match to TRBD1 covers 8 bases. The germline V gene encodes CDR1 MNHEY and CDR2 SMNVEV (reference sequence). This CDR3 comprises 16 residues. With 4 bases clipped from V and 1 base from J, the junction kept 5 bases outside the gene matches.

This clone was counted a single time. CDR3 loop: CASSPREGHTEAFF. Written as DNA, the CDR3 is TGTGCCAGCTCACCGCGGGAGGGACACACTGAAGCTTTCTTT. The genes are TRBV18 and TRBJ1-1, with a possible D match to TRBD1 (5 bases). CDR1 and CDR2 (germline): KGHSH, LQKENI. The CDR3 covers 14 residues. V lost 3 bases and J 3 bases, leaving 11 bases between the germline ends. Combining the CDR3 with reference TRBV18 and TRBJ1-1 gives the whole variable domain NAGVMQNPRHLVRRRGQEARLRCSPMKGHSHVYWYRQLPEEGLKFMVYLQKENIIDESGMPKERFSAEFPKEGPSILRIQQVVRGDSAAYFCASSPREGHTEAFFGQGTRLTVV.

The chain recombines TRBV28 with TRBJ2-3; 9 bases fit TRBD1. The germline V gene encodes CDR1 MDHEN and CDR2 SYDVKM. V shed 4 bases and J 4 bases; nucleotides not matched to a gene: 12. The CDR3 runs to 17 residues. The CDR3 sequence: CASSSSGTGKIADTQYF. CDR3 sequence (DNA): TGTGCCAGCAGTTCGTCCGGGACAGGGAAGATCGCAGATACGCAGTATTTT. The full variable domain, its missing parts supplied by reference TRBV28 and TRBJ2-3, is DVKVTQSSRYLVKRTGEKVFLECVQDMDHENMFWYRQDPGLGLRLIYFSYDVKMKEKGDIPEGYSVSREKKERFSLILESASTNQTSMYLCASSSSGTGKIADTQYFGPGTRLTVL.

This clone is a singleton in its sample. The rearrangement uses TRBV7-2 and TRBJ1-2; tentative D call: TRBD1 (5 bases). Deletions cut 4 bases from V and 4 bases from J, with 16 bases between. There are 15 residues in the CDR3. In germline, CDR1 is SGHTA, CDR2 FQGNSA. CDR3 protein: CASSSDSTYFYGYTF. In nucleotides, the CDR3 is TGTGCCAGCAGCTCAGACAGTACCTATTTCTATGGCTACACCTTC. The full variable domain, completed using reference TRBV7-2 and TRBJ1-2, is GAGVSQSPSNKVTEKGKDVELRCDPISGHTALYWYRQSLGQGLEFLIYFQGNSAPDKSGLPSDRFSAERTGGSVSTLTIQRTQQEDSAVYLCASSSDSTYFYGYTFGSGTRLTVV.

The genes are TRBV11-2 and TRBJ2-2; D might be TRBD2 (6 bases). Germline values: CDR1 SGHAT, CDR2 FQNNGV. Between the trimmed V and J ends, which lost 8 bases and 1 base, there was a span of 8 bases. This CDR3 comprises 13 residues. Here the CDR3 DNA reads TGTGCCAGCTCTAGCGTGAACACCGGGGAGCTGTTTTTT. It codes for CASSSVNTGELFF. The entire variable domain, with the rest obtained from reference TRBV11-2 and TRBJ2-2, is as follows: EAGVAQSPRYKIIEKRQSVAFWCNPISGHATLYWYQQILGQGPKLLIQFQNNGVVDDSQLPKDRFSAERLKGVDSTLKIQPAKLEDSAVYLCASSSVNTGELFFGEGSRLTVL.

This chain joins TRBV7-2 and TRBJ2-3; possible D gene TRBD2, 6 bases. The CDR3 has 16 residues. Germline V lookup: CDR1 SGHTA, CDR2 FQGNSA. Between the trimmed V and J ends, which lost 5 bases and 4 bases, there was a span of 19 bases. The CDR3 DNA is TGTGCCAGCAGCCCAGAGCGACTAGGGTTCGCAGATACGCAGTATTTT. As protein: CASSPERLGFADTQYF.

The rearrangement joins TRBV7-3 to TRBJ2-2; the D gene is possibly TRBD1 (5 bases). The CDR3 is made up of 15 amino acids. V was pared by 7 bases and J by 0 bases, with 12 bases between. Germline values: CDR1 SGHTA, CDR2 FQGTGA. CDR3 in amino acids: CASNPDNANTGELFF. Here the CDR3 DNA reads TGTGCCAGCAACCCGGACAACGCGAACACCGGGGAGCTGTTTTTT.

The V and J genes are TRBV18 and TRBJ2-3; TRBD1 agrees at 7 bases. This CDR3 has 15 amino acids. V was pared by 1 base and J by 0 bases, with 1 base of the junction left unmatched. Germline V CDR1 and CDR2: KGHSH, LQKENI. In DNA, the CDR3 is TGTGCCAGCTCACCACAGGGACAGAGCACAGATACGCAGTATTTT. Encoded protein: CASSPQGQSTDTQYF.

The chain joins TRBV19 to TRBJ2-1; a weak D match, TRBD1 (6 bases). Trimming took 4 bases from V and 7 from J, leaving 17 bases between them. The germline V gene has CDR1 LNHDA and CDR2 SQIVND (reference sequence). This CDR3 contains 15 residues. The CDR3 loop reads CASSRGRGNPNEQFF. The CDR3 DNA is TGTGCCAGTAGTAGGGGCAGGGGAAATCCTAATGAGCAGTTCTTC.

This chain uses TRBV7-9 with TRBJ2-5; D remains ambiguous. The CDR3 length is 12 residues. V was pared by 3 bases and J by 5 bases, with 7 bases between. Germline CDR1 is SEHNR and CDR2 is FQNEAQ (reference sequence). The CDR3, as DNA: TGTGCCAGCAGCTTCTCCTTTGAGACCCAGTACTTC. Protein product: CASSFSFETQYF.

There are a few counts of this clone. The V gene is TRBV7-2, the J gene TRBJ2-2; D remains unclear. The CDR3 runs to 13 residues. Germline V lookup: CDR1 SGHTA, CDR2 FQGNSA. Trimming cost V 1 base and J 4 bases, with 4 bases left between them. CDR3 protein: CASSLVFTGELFF. CDR3 sequence (DNA): TGTGCCAGCAGCTTAGTCTTCACCGGGGAGCTGTTTTTT.

This rearrangement joins TRBV18 to TRBJ2-7; 10 nucleotides match TRBD2. Germline V gives CDR1 KGHSH, CDR2 LQKENI. The V and J ends lost 4 bases and 4 bases, in that order; junction bases with no gene match: 13. The CDR3 is 17 amino acids. The CDR3 region has the DNA TGTGCCAGCTCACTTCGAAGTAAGCGGGAGGGCCGGTACGAGCAGTACTTC. It codes for CASSLRSKREGRYEQYF.

The chain has TRBV11-3 and TRBJ2-6; TRBD1 is a possible D gene (6 bases). Germline CDR1 and CDR2: SGHNT and YENEEA. Deletions cut 3 bases from V and 1 base from J, with 16 bases between. This CDR3 has 18 amino acids. The CDR3 bases are TGTGCCAGCAGCTTCGGTCCAGGCAGGGGATCTGGGGCCAACGTCCTGACTTTC. Translated, it gives CASSFGPGRGSGANVLTF.

This chain joins TRBV9 and TRBJ2-3, with 15 bases matching TRBD2. The CDR3 is 18 residues long. The junction had 7 bases not matched to a gene; V was cut back by 4 bases and J by 1 base. In germline, CDR1 is SGDLS, CDR2 YYNGEE. The CDR3 DNA is TGTGCCAGCAGCCCTGGACTAGCGGGGGGGCTAGGCACAGATACGCAGTATTTT. Amino acids: CASSPGLAGGLGTDTQYF.

CDR3 sequence: CASSLGQVTDTQYF. For the CDR3, the DNA is TGTGCCAGCAGTTTGGGGCAGGTCACAGATACGCAGTATTTT. V gene TRBV27 combines with J gene TRBJ2-3, with a weak D call TRBD1 (5 bases). Germline values: CDR1 MNHEY, CDR2 SMNVEV (reference sequence). This CDR3 contains 14 residues. The V end was cut by 3 bases, the J end by 2 bases, with 9 bases between.

The V gene is TRBV4-1, the J gene TRBJ2-1; 11 bases line up with TRBD2. From germline, CDR1 is MGHRA and CDR2 YSYEKL. Trimming took 3 bases from V and 4 from J; bases not matched to a gene: 20. This CDR3 has 21 residues. CDR3 nucleotides: TGCGCCAGCAGCCAGCTGGACGCTAGCGGGGGGACCAACCTCCGGTACAATGAGCAGTTCTTC. This gives the protein CASSQLDASGGTNLRYNEQFF.

This chain uses TRBV3-1 (or the pseudogene TRBV3-2) with TRBJ1-1; tentatively, D is TRBD1 (5 bases). The CDR3 is made up of 14 amino acids. The ends were cut back, 0 bases at V and 7 bases at J, with 12 bases in the middle. Germline assignment: CDR1 LGHDT and CDR2 YNNKEL (reference sequence). CDR3 sequence (DNA): TGTGCCAGCAGCCAAGAGGTAGGCAGGGTTGAAGCTTTCTTT. Translated: CASSQEVGRVEAFF.

The V gene is TRBV6-5, the J gene TRBJ1-1; possible D gene TRBD1, 6 bases. The germline CDR1 and CDR2 sequences are MNHEY and SVGAGI. The CDR3 has 15 amino acids. Between the trimmed V and J ends, which lost 8 bases and 1 base, there was a span of 17 bases. CDR3 nucleotide sequence: TGTGCCAGCCAACGGCACCGACAGGAGAACACTGAAGCTTTCTTT. Its protein product is CASQRHRQENTEAFF.

This chain connects TRBV18 to TRBJ2-7; 11 bases map to TRBD1. This CDR3 has 15 amino acids. V shed 2 bases, J shed 4 bases, and the junction held 4 bases outside the gene matches. Per the germline V gene, CDR1 is KGHSH and CDR2 is LQKENI. Here the CDR3 reads CASSPGTGGRYEQYF. The CDR3 DNA reads TGTGCCAGCTCACCAGGGACAGGGGGGCGGTACGAGCAGTACTTC.

The chain couples TRBV24-1 to TRBJ2-7; TRBD2 agrees at 13 bases. V lost 4 bases and J lost 7; bases outside the gene matches: 9. The CDR3 loop spans 16 amino acids. Germline V gives CDR1 KGHDR, CDR2 SFDVKD. This CDR3 is CATSDTTSGRAWEQYF. CDR3 sequence (DNA): TGTGCCACCAGTGACACAACTAGCGGGAGGGCTTGGGAGCAGTACTTC.

For the CDR3, the DNA is TGCAGCGTTGAGATAGGCGGATTTCAAGAGACCCAGTACTTC. It codes for CSVEIGGFQETQYF. The chain employs TRBV29-1 and TRBJ2-5; D gene ambiguous. Looked up from germline, CDR1 is SQVTM and CDR2 is ANQGSEA. This CDR3 has 14 amino acids. The V and J ends lost 3 bases and 2 bases respectively, with 13 bases between them.

This rearrangement joins TRBV5-1 to TRBJ1-2, with 7 bases matching TRBD1. The ends lost 0 bases at V and 5 bases at J; junction bases unmatched: 7. Germline CDR1 reads SGHRS; CDR2 reads YFSETQ. CDR3 length: 15 residues. Here the CDR3 reads CASSLGTGTVYGYTF. The CDR3 region has the DNA TGCGCCAGCAGCTTGGGTACCGGGACAGTTTATGGCTACACCTTC.

The V call is TRBV24-1, the J call TRBJ2-3; D possibly corresponds to TRBD1 (6 bases). CDR3 length: 15 residues. Germline assignment: CDR1 KGHDR and CDR2 SFDVKD. Trimming left V 4 bases short and J 6 bases short, with 16 bases between. The CDR3 bases are TGTGCCACCAGTGAACGGACAGCCGACGAGGATACGCAGTATTTT. Its translation: CATSERTADEDTQYF.

The chain combines TRBV6-1 with TRBJ2-6; TRBD2 matches at 8 bases. Germline CDR1 MNHNS, CDR2 SASEGT. V shed 3 bases, J shed 3 bases, and the junction held 4 bases outside the gene matches. The CDR3 runs 16 residues. CDR3 coding DNA: TGTGCCAGCAGTGATCCCGCGGGGGGTGGGGCCAACGTCCTGACTTTC. Encoded protein: CASSDPAGGGANVLTF.